These 22 T cell receptor beta chains share one sample of origin, sequenced in a study of Ad26.COV2.S vaccination and SARS-CoV-2 variants. Documented treatment: roughly 20 received Ad26.COV2.S at low or high dose, single or two shots; roughly 5 received placebo; per-sample allocation not given. Samples were taken on day 63 after the first vaccine or placebo injection. Generated by immunoSEQ multiplex PCR, the TCRdb table keeps only in-frame clones and is missing some. The repertoire includes roughly 680,000 clones, approximately 88% of them detected once, and about 1.5% sits in the top ten. The material was peripheral blood, obtained in a trial of Ad26.COV2.S vaccine versus placebo. Receptors originate from a person aged 18-60 years who received the Ad26.COV2.S COVID-19 vaccine or a placebo.

V gene TRBV6-6 combines with J gene TRBJ1-1; no clear D. The V end was cut by 2 bases, the J end by 5 bases, with 12 bases between. The CDR3 runs 14 residues. Per germline, CDR1 MNHNY and CDR2 SVGAGI (reference sequence). The CDR3 region is CASSYRDTRTEAFF. The CDR3 DNA is TGTGCCAGCAGTTACCGAGACACAAGGACTGAAGCTTTCTTT.

The DNA for the CDR3 is TGTGCCAGCAGCCAAGGGCTAGGCGGTGAAAAACTGTTTTTT. The encoded protein is CASSQGLGGEKLFF. This chain connects TRBV3-1 (or the pseudogene TRBV3-2) to TRBJ1-4; D uncertain. Germline CDR1 reads LGHDT; CDR2 reads YNNKEL (reference sequence). The CDR3 has 14 residues. The V gene lost 1 base and the J gene lost 7 bases, with 10 bases spanning the gap.

The chain has TRBV6-2 or TRBV6-3 and TRBJ1-5; TRBD1 aligns across 10 bases. CDR3 length: 19 amino acids. Germline assignment: CDR1 MNHEY and CDR2 SVGEGT. The ends lost 0 bases at V and 0 bases at J; junction bases unmatched: 8. Here the CDR3 DNA reads TGTGCCAGCAGTTACTCGCCGGGGACAGGGGCTTATAGCAATCAGCCCCAGCATTTT. This sequence encodes CASSYSPGTGAYSNQPQHF.

V and J are TRBV5-1 and TRBJ2-7, with D uncertain. Germline values: CDR1 SGHRS, CDR2 YFSETQ. Trimming took 2 bases from V and 6 from J, leaving 18 bases between them. The CDR3 contains 15 residues. CDR3 in amino acids: CASSFVVSGPGEQYF. The CDR3 DNA follows: TGCGCCAGCAGCTTCGTTGTCTCCGGTCCGGGCGAGCAGTACTTC.

Notes on this clone: Other DNA sequences in this sample translate to the same CDR3. This rearrangement joins TRBV19 to TRBJ1-1; weak D call: TRBD1 (5 bases). The CDR3 is 14 residues long. Trimming pared 1 base from V and 5 bases from J, leaving 11 bases between. The germline CDR1 and CDR2 sequences are LNHDA and SQIVND (reference sequence). The chain's CDR3 is CASSIGWGETEAFF. Here the CDR3 DNA reads TGTGCCAGTAGTATAGGATGGGGGGAAACTGAAGCTTTCTTT.

The rearrangement joins TRBV12-3 or TRBV12-4 to TRBJ2-5; maybe TRBD2 (5 bases). Trimming took off 6 bases at V and 5 bases at J, with 13 bases between the two ends. The CDR3 has 13 residues. The CDR3 region is CASSPGVGETQYF. CDR3 coding DNA: TGTGCCAGCAGCCCCGGGGTTGGGGAGACCCAGTACTTC.

V is TRBV11-2 and J is TRBJ1-1, with 9 bases lining up with TRBD1. V was pared by 5 bases and J by 4 bases, with 11 bases of the junction left unmatched. Germline V gene data show CDR1 as SGHAT and CDR2 as FQNNGV. The CDR3 contains 16 residues. This CDR3 is CASSPTQGARGTEAFF. The DNA for the CDR3 is TGTGCCAGCAGCCCCACACAGGGGGCGCGGGGCACTGAAGCTTTCTTT.

V and J are TRBV30 and TRBJ1-1; weak D call: TRBD1 (5 bases). The CDR3 sequence is 14 residues long. Trimming removed 2 bases from V and 1 base from J, with 11 bases in between. Germline values: CDR1 GTSNPN, CDR2 SVGIG (reference sequence). CDR3 DNA sequence: TGTGCCTGGAGTACCGGGACGGGGAACACTGAAGCTTTCTTT. This gives the protein CAWSTGTGNTEAFF.

This clone appeared once. This sequence joins TRBV9 and TRBJ2-2; D may correspond to TRBD1 or TRBD2 (5 bases each). Trimming removed 0 bases at V and 2 bases at J, with 11 bases between. The CDR3 runs 16 residues. From germline, CDR1 is SGDLS and CDR2 YYNGEE. The CDR3 region is CASSVVSGTNTGELFF. DNA of the CDR3: TGTGCCAGCAGCGTAGTTTCTGGGACCAACACCGGGGAGCTGTTTTTT. The variable domain in full, completed from reference TRBV9 and TRBJ2-2, reads DSGVTQTPKHLITATGQRVTLRCSPRSGDLSVYWYQQSLDQGLQFLIQYYNGEERAKGNILERFSAQQFPDLHSELNLSSLELGDSALYFCASSVVSGTNTGELFFGEGSRLTVL.

This clone was seen only once. The V call is TRBV7-2, the J call TRBJ1-3, with a weak D call TRBD1 (6 bases). This CDR3 region has 14 residues. Germline V gene data show CDR1 as SGHTA and CDR2 as FQGNSA. V was clipped by 6 bases and J by 2 bases, with 11 bases between them. CDR3 bases: TGTGCCAGCAGATCAACAGGGCCTGGAAACACCATATATTTT. Residues: CASRSTGPGNTIYF.

V gene TRBV7-2 combines with J gene TRBJ2-1; TRBD1 aligns across 7 bases. CDR3 size: 16 residues. Germline V gene data show CDR1 as SGHTA and CDR2 as FQGNSA. Unmatched junction bases numbered 9, after V lost 7 bases and J lost 0 bases. CDR3 protein: CASTNAGTVSYNEQFF. The CDR3 region has the DNA TGTGCCAGCACCAACGCCGGGACAGTCTCCTACAATGAGCAGTTCTTC.

This chain uses TRBV5-4 with TRBJ1-4; 8 positions match TRBD1. V was pared by 4 bases and J by 8 bases, with 4 bases of the junction left unmatched. The CDR3 runs 13 residues. Germline V lookup: CDR1 SGHNT, CDR2 YYREEE (reference sequence). This CDR3 reads CASSGQGSEKLFF. Written as DNA, the CDR3 is TGTGCCAGCAGCGGACAGGGTTCCGAAAAACTGTTTTTT.

The genes are TRBV2 and TRBJ2-2; TRBD2 aligns across 7 bases. This CDR3 has 14 residues. Germline V lookup: CDR1 SNHLY, CDR2 FYNNEI. The junction had 6 bases not matched to a gene; V was cut back by 8 bases and J by 3 bases. CDR3 DNA: TGTGCCAGCTCGGGGCGGGAGTACACCGGGGAGCTGTTTTTT. Amino acids: CASSGREYTGELFF.

The chain couples TRBV6-5 to TRBJ2-3; no reliable D call. The V gene's germline CDR1 is MNHEY and CDR2 SVGAGI. The CDR3 loop spans 13 amino acids. The V and J ends lost 8 bases and 9 bases respectively, with 18 bases between them. CDR3 protein: CASRLLLGGTQYF. CDR3 in DNA: TGTGCCAGCCGACTCCTCCTGGGTGGGACGCAGTATTTT.

The chain is built from TRBV3-1 (or the pseudogene TRBV3-2) and TRBJ2-7, with D possibly TRBD2 on 7 matching bases. The CDR3 length is 16 residues. The V gene lost 1 base and the J gene lost 7 bases, with 20 bases spanning the gap. Germline V gene data show CDR1 as LGHDT and CDR2 as YNNKEL (reference sequence). The CDR3 DNA follows: TGTGCCAGCAGCCAAGCCCGGGGGGCGGGAGTGGAAGAGCAGTACTTC. Amino acids: CASSQARGAGVEEQYF.

The rearrangement links TRBV7-8 to TRBJ1-2, with unresolved D. This CDR3 is built from 13 residues. From germline, CDR1 is SGHVS and CDR2 FQNEAQ. Trimming pared 5 bases from V and 1 base from J, leaving 8 bases between. DNA of the CDR3: TGTGCCAGCAGCCCGGGGATTAACTATGGCTACACCTTC. It yields the protein CASSPGINYGYTF.

The chain is built from TRBV29-1 and TRBJ1-2; 7 nucleotides line up with TRBD1. V was pared by 3 bases and J by 4 bases, with 2 bases of the junction left unmatched. The length of the CDR3 is 12 residues. Germline CDR1 is SQVTM and CDR2 is ANQGSEA. CDR3 bases: TGCAGCGTTGACCGGGACAGCTATGGCTACACCTTC. This encodes CSVDRDSYGYTF.

The table lists this clone with a few counts. CDR3 DNA sequence: TGTGCCAGCAGCAAAGTCGGTCAACTCCTAATCACCGGGGAGCTGTTTTTT. Its protein is CASSKVGQLLITGELFF. This chain joins TRBV21-1 and TRBJ2-2; no check of the table's D call, TRBD2, against the DNA was made. TRBV21-1 is annotated as a pseudogene. The length of the CDR3 is 17 residues.

The chain is built from TRBV6-5 and TRBJ2-3; 12 bases line up with TRBD2. V shed 8 bases and J 5 bases; nucleotides not matched to a gene: 8. The CDR3 consists of 15 residues. CDR1 and CDR2 (germline): MNHEY, SVGAGI. This chain's CDR3 is CASARLAGVRDTQYF. The CDR3 DNA reads as TGTGCCAGCGCCCGACTAGCGGGAGTTCGAGATACGCAGTATTTT.

The rearrangement uses TRBV6-2 or TRBV6-3 and TRBJ1-5, with D tentatively TRBD1 (5 bases). Per germline, CDR1 MNHEY and CDR2 SVGEGT. The V end lost 4 bases, the J end lost 3 bases, and 19 bases lay between the germline ends. The CDR3 sequence is 17 residues long. For the CDR3, the DNA is TGTGCCAGCAGTTCGGCCCTCCAGGGACCTTACAATCAGCCCCAGCATTTT. It translates to CASSSALQGPYNQPQHF.

This clone was detected only once. The chain has TRBV29-1 and TRBJ2-1, with 11 bases matching TRBD2. The CDR3 is 14 amino acids. CDR1 is SQVTM, CDR2 ANQGSEA, per germline. The ends lost 6 bases at V and 2 bases at J; junction bases unmatched: 3. CDR3: CSVGGLAAYNEQFF. CDR3 bases: TGCAGCGTCGGGGGACTAGCGGCCTACAATGAGCAGTTCTTC.

The chain carries TRBV12-3 or TRBV12-4 and TRBJ2-2; no definite D call. V lost 6 bases and J 2 bases, leaving 7 bases between the germline ends. The CDR3 has 13 amino acids. CDR3 nucleotide sequence: TGTGCCAGCAGACCCCCCAACACCGGGGAGCTGTTTTTT. The encoded protein is CASRPPNTGELFF.